This T cell receptor (beta chain) is drawn from a study of neurological immune-mediated disorders. Time point defined: longitudinal time-point 3. V lost 0 bases and J 2 bases, leaving 6 bases between the germline ends. The CDR3 extends over 14 amino acids. CDR1 SGHTA and CDR2 FQGNSA come from the germline V gene. MiXCR was run by TCRdb on the 5' RACE reads, yielding one entry per CDR3 protein. The data hold around 51,000 distinct CDR3 sequences, with over 9.5% observed a single time. The table lists this clonotype with many counts. This TCR was recovered from a male donor with HTLV-1-associated myelopathy (HAM/TSP). The sample was PBMCs. The gene calls are TRBV7-2 and TRBJ2-3; tentative D call: TRBD1 (5 bases). The CDR3 coding sequence is TGTGCCAGCAGCTTAGCAGGGGTCACAGATACGCAGTATTTT. Translating it yields CASSLAGVTDTQYF.